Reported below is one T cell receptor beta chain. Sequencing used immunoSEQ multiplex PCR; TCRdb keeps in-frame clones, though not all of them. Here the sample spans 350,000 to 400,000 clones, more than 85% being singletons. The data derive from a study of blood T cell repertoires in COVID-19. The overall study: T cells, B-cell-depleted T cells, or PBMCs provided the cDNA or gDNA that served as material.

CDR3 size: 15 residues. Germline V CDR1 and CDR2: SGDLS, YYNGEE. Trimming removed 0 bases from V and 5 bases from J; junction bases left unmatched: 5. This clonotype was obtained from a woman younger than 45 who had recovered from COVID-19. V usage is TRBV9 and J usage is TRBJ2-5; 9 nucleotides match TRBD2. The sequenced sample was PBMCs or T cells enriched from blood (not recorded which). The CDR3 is CASSVAAGGIETQYF. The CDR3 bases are TGTGCCAGCAGCGTAGCTGCGGGGGGGATTGAGACCCAGTACTTC.